This T cell receptor (beta chain) was sequenced for a study of blood T cell repertoires in COVID-19. Looking at the study overall: T cells, B-cell-depleted T cells, or PBMCs supplied cDNA or gDNA.

Seattle-derived patients entered the study during active infection and were followed longitudinally. Source study methods: It was from reference gene primer amplification that nucleated cell counts were estimated. TCRdb's copy holds only in-frame clones and misses some; the assay was immunoSEQ multiplex PCR. V and J calls and clone size are as listed in that table; D and trimming were resolved from the DNA. The table lists just over 150,000 clones, around 92% of them singletons. Trimming stripped 2 bases from V and 4 bases from J, with 11 bases between. The CDR3 has 15 amino acids. Per the germline V gene, CDR1 is MNHEY and CDR2 is SVGEGT.

Input material: peripheral blood. This clonotype was sampled from a man aged 25-45 years with COVID-19, enrolled during active disease. The rearrangement links TRBV6-2 or TRBV6-3 to TRBJ2-2; maybe TRBD1 (6 bases). CDR3 DNA sequence: TGTGCCAGCAGTTACCGCACAGGGTTCACCGGGGAGCTGTTTTTT. This sequence encodes CASSYRTGFTGELFF.